This TCR beta chain was identified in a study of molecular identifiers for immune sequencing clone quantification. Study-wide background: Naive CD8 cell RNA, from 20,000 or 100,000 cells, was split five ways in replicates, with four sequenced. Whole-study findings and limits: Highly expanded clone sizes could be underestimated through barcode sharing by identical TCR molecules. Jurkat TCR RNA that was spiked in from one cell was reportedly detectable among some 980,000 naive cells.

Regarding this clonotype: Its specificity is unknown.

The CDR3 has 16 amino acids. The V gene end was trimmed by 4 bases and the J gene end by 4 bases; junction bases not matched to a gene: 10. Germline loops: CDR1 LNHDA, CDR2 SQIVND (reference sequence). Methods described previously, with TCR primers listed, were used for bulk TCR libraries. TCRdb fed the PCR reads into MiXCR, producing one record per CDR3 protein. The sample has about 640,000 distinct CDR3 sequences, 20% seen once. The material sequenced was naive CD8+ T cells from blood, with Jurkat cell RNA spiked in. Subset in this sample: FACS-sorted CD8+CD4-CCR7+CD45RA+ naive T cells. The TCR originated in a human donor in good health. Some libraries in this study had Jurkat cell RNA spiked in. The gene calls are TRBV19 and TRBJ2-5; TRBD1 matches at 9 bases. CDR3 nucleotides: TGTGCCAGTAGTACACTACCGGGACAGGGTGTAGAGACCCAGTACTTC. This codes for CASSTLPGQGVETQYF.